These 7 T cell receptor beta chains originate from one sample sequenced in a study of blood T cell repertoires in COVID-19. Produced via immunoSEQ multiplex PCR; TCRdb's table is partial and in-frame only. The table lists fewer than 300,000 clones, 83% of them singletons, with 2% to 3% in the top ten. Sequencing was carried out using peripheral blood. The receptors derive from an older woman with active or convalescent COVID-19.

The CDR3 coding sequence is TGTGCCAGCATGGACGGGACTAAAGAGACCCAGTACTTC. Amino acid sequence: CASMDGTKETQYF. The chain uses TRBV6-5 and TRBJ2-5; the match to TRBD2 covers 7 bases. The germline V gene encodes CDR1 MNHEY and CDR2 SVGAGI. The CDR3 contains 13 residues. The V segment lost 7 bases and the J segment 3 bases; nucleotides outside the gene matches: 5.

This rearrangement joins TRBV6-1 to TRBJ1-2, with TRBD1 matching over 9 bases. This CDR3 spans 14 amino acids. Per germline, CDR1 MNHNS and CDR2 SASEGT. With 1 base clipped from V and 10 bases from J, the junction kept 7 bases outside the gene matches. DNA of the CDR3: TGTGCCAGCAGTGAAGAAGGGACAGGGAGCGACTACACCTTC. It is translated as CASSEEGTGSDYTF.

This clone was counted between two and nine times. This sequence joins TRBV28 and TRBJ1-2, with 7 bases fitting TRBD1. V shed 6 bases, J shed 4 bases, and the junction held 14 bases outside the gene matches. CDR1 is MDHEN, CDR2 SYDVKM, per germline. CDR3 size: 16 residues. The CDR3 sequence is CASRHSTTGDIYGYTF. As DNA, the CDR3 is TGTGCCAGCAGACATAGTACCACAGGGGACATCTATGGCTACACCTTC.

The J gene is TRBJ2-3, the V gene TRBV28; TRBD2 matches 8 bases. Trimming took 5 bases from V and 3 from J; bases not matched to a gene: 10. CDR1 and CDR2 from the germline V gene are MDHEN and SYDVKM. The CDR3 consists of 16 residues. CDR3 nucleotides: TGTGCCAGCAGTCTCCCGGGACTAGTGATGACAGATACGCAGTATTTT. Protein sequence: CASSLPGLVMTDTQYF.

DNA of the CDR3: TGTGCCAGCTCAGCGGACAGAAATCAGCCCCAGCATTTT. Translating it yields CASSADRNQPQHF. The chain joins TRBV18 to TRBJ1-5; weak D call: TRBD1 (6 bases). Germline V gives CDR1 KGHSH, CDR2 LQKENI. Between the trimmed V and J ends, which lost 5 bases and 4 bases, there was a span of 9 bases. The CDR3 covers 13 residues.

This clone was observed a single time. The chain links TRBV28 to TRBJ2-7; 7 bases align to TRBD1. The V and J ends lost 4 bases and 2 bases, in that order; junction bases with no gene match: 8. Germline CDR1 is MDHEN and CDR2 is SYDVKM. The CDR3 extends over 15 amino acids. CDR3 sequence reads: CASSSPGQEPYEQYF. For the CDR3, the DNA is TGTGCCAGCAGTTCCCCCGGACAGGAACCCTACGAGCAGTACTTC.

The genes are TRBV5-1 and TRBJ2-5; 10 positions match TRBD2. This CDR3 is 14 amino acids long. CDR1 is SGHRS, CDR2 YFSETQ, per germline. V lost 4 bases to trimming and J lost 5 bases; unmatched junction nucleotides: 5. The CDR3 DNA sequence: TGCGCCAGCAGCCAGCGGGAGGGTCAGGAGACCCAGTACTTC. It specifies CASSQREGQETQYF.